These 20 T cell receptor beta chains were sequenced from one sample in a study of regulatory T cells in long-lasting Graves disease. Regarding time point: newly diagnosed GD, antithyroid drugs for less than 3 months. With RNA extracted from PBMCs as input, the TCR library was made. For TCR beta, libraries came from iRepertoire HTBI primers and Arm-PCR of CDR3 regions. TCRdb called the multiplex PCR reads again in MiXCR, with one record for every CDR3 protein. The table shows 620,000 or so distinct CDR3 sequences, with about 15% occurring only once. The same data also contributed to another study, on T cells in Graves' hyperthyroidism and ophthalmopathy.

The source material was peripheral blood mononuclear cells (PBMCs), sampled at new diagnosis, from a patient treated with antithyroid drugs. These receptors were collected from a woman in her thirties with Graves disease.

In this sample, this clonotype turned up many times. The chain recombines TRBV12-3 or TRBV12-4 with TRBJ1-4; 10 bases are shared with TRBD1. This CDR3 is built from 14 residues. The trim removed 6 bases at V and 6 bases at J, leaving 4 bases unmatched. The CDR3 DNA follows: TGTGCCAGCAGCACCGGGACAGGGGATGAAAAACTGTTTTTT. The encoded protein is CASSTGTGDEKLFF.

This clonotype has only a few counts. The chain carries TRBV19 and TRBJ2-1; D gene uncertain. This CDR3 spans 14 amino acids. The V and J ends lost 5 bases and 3 bases respectively, with 11 bases between them. Germline values: CDR1 LNHDA, CDR2 SQIVND (reference sequence). The CDR3 protein is CASSDERFYNEQFF. CDR3 coding DNA: TGTGCCAGTAGTGATGAGCGATTCTACAATGAGCAGTTCTTC.

The chain has TRBV3-1 and TRBJ2-5, with 10 bases matching TRBD2. Germline values: CDR1 LGHDT, CDR2 YNNKEL (reference sequence). V was pared by 4 bases and J by 5 bases, with 7 bases of the junction left unmatched. The CDR3 consists of 15 residues. CDR3 bases: TGTGCCAGCAGCCCCTCTAGCGGGAGCTTGGAGACCCAGTACTTC. It is translated as CASSPSSGSLETQYF.

V usage is TRBV20-1 and J usage is TRBJ2-1; 10 bases are a match to TRBD2. The J segment lost 0 bases and the V segment lost 5 bases, leaving 4 bases of the junction unmatched. Germline CDR1 reads DFQATT; CDR2 reads SNEGSKA (reference sequence). The CDR3 loop spans 15 amino acids. CDR3 DNA sequence: TGCAGTGCTCCTCTAGCGGGGGCCTCCTACAATGAGCAGTTCTTC. Translation: CSAPLAGASYNEQFF.

Regarding this clonotype: Relative to the germline gene, one junction end is altered; a read error may explain this. The chain uses TRBV6-2 or TRBV6-3 and TRBJ1-2; 12 bases are shared with TRBD1. The CDR3 runs 14 residues. Germline CDR1 MNHEY, CDR2 SVGEGT. The chain's CDR3 is CAGRGTGGPYGYTF. CDR3 DNA: TGTGCCGGCAGAGGGACAGGGGGCCCCTATGGCTACACCTTC.

This clonotype was seen more than once but under ten times. This chain links TRBV20-1 with TRBJ2-1, with D unclear. CDR3 size: 17 residues. The V and J ends lost 4 bases and 0 bases respectively, with 19 bases between them. CDR1 DFQATT and CDR2 SNEGSKA come from the germline V gene (reference sequence). The CDR3 coding sequence is TGCAGTGCTATCAGGTTCCAGGCGTTGAGCTCCTACAATGAGCAGTTCTTC. It is translated as CSAIRFQALSSYNEQFF.

This clonotype appeared a few times. This rearrangement joins TRBV19 to TRBJ2-1; the match to TRBD2 covers 10 bases. Germline assignment: CDR1 LNHDA and CDR2 SQIVND (reference sequence). CDR3 length: 15 amino acids. V shed 6 bases and J 3 bases; nucleotides not matched to a gene: 5. CDR3 coding DNA: TGTGCCAGTAGAACCTCTAGCGGGAGCTACAATGAGCAGTTCTTC. Translation: CASRTSSGSYNEQFF.

The chain recombines TRBV9 with TRBJ1-1; D not certain. The V end lost 4 bases, the J end lost 5 bases, and 15 bases lay between the germline ends. Germline V gives CDR1 SGDLS, CDR2 YYNGEE. CDR3 length: 14 amino acids. DNA of the CDR3: TGTGCCAGCAGCCCCCGGTCCTGGGAGACTGAAGCTTTCTTT. Amino acid sequence: CASSPRSWETEAFF.

This clonotype was seen many times. The J gene is TRBJ2-5, the V gene TRBV6-1; D remains unclear. The CDR3 is 15 amino acids. V gave up 4 bases and J gave up 3 bases, with 15 bases separating them. Germline assignment: CDR1 MNHNS and CDR2 SASEGT. CDR3 loop: CASSGNLRAKETQYF. CDR3 sequence (DNA): TGTGCCAGCAGTGGAAACCTCCGGGCCAAAGAGACCCAGTACTTC.

The chain combines TRBV9 with TRBJ1-2; D perhaps matches TRBD1 (5 bases). The CDR3 sequence is 15 residues long. Per the germline V gene, CDR1 is SGDLS and CDR2 is YYNGEE. Trimming removed 0 bases from V and 6 bases from J, with 15 bases in between. The CDR3 DNA reads as TGTGCCAGCAGCGTAGCACTGAGCAGGGTGGATGGCTACACCTTC. Amino acid sequence: CASSVALSRVDGYTF.

This clonotype was detected only a few times. The chain links TRBV3-1 to TRBJ2-1; D is undetermined. The CDR3 spans 13 residues. Germline lookup yields CDR1 LGHDT and CDR2 YNNKEL (reference sequence). Trimming cost V 0 bases and J 5 bases, with 5 bases left between them. Here the CDR3 reads CASSQERNNEQFF. The CDR3 nucleotides are TGTGCCAGCAGCCAAGAGAGAAACAATGAGCAGTTCTTC.

The sample holds a few counts of this clonotype. The chain recombines TRBV18 with TRBJ2-5; possible D gene TRBD2, 5 bases. Germline CDR1 KGHSH, CDR2 LQKENI. V dropped 3 bases and J dropped 0 bases, with 8 bases sitting between them. This CDR3 contains 14 residues. CDR3 loop: CASSPGGYQETQYF. The CDR3 DNA sequence: TGTGCCAGCTCACCGGGCGGGTACCAAGAGACCCAGTACTTC.

V usage is TRBV28 and J usage is TRBJ2-7; 7 nucleotides agree with TRBD2. The CDR3 is made up of 15 amino acids. After removal of 7 bases from V and 1 base from J, the junction contained 10 bases not matched to a gene. Germline CDR1 MDHEN, CDR2 SYDVKM. The chain's CDR3 is CASIPLVGGSYEQYF. The CDR3 DNA reads as TGTGCCAGCATTCCACTCGTGGGGGGGTCCTACGAGCAGTACTTC.

This clonotype has a count of ten or more. The gene calls are TRBV29-1 and TRBJ2-4; D may match TRBD1 or TRBD2 (5 bases each). The CDR3 is made up of 12 amino acids. V shed 7 bases and J shed 8 bases, with 15 bases lying between them. From germline, CDR1 is SQVTM and CDR2 ANQGSEA. The CDR3 sequence is CSATRLGDIQYF. The DNA of the CDR3 is TGCAGCGCTACTAGGCTAGGGGACATTCAGTACTTC. The entire variable domain, with the rest obtained from reference TRBV29-1 and TRBJ2-4, is as follows: SAVISQKPSRDICQRGTSLTIQCQVDSQVTMMFWYRQQPGQSLTLIATANQGSEATYESGFVIDKFPISRPNLTFSTLTVSNMSPEDSSIYLCSATRLGDIQYFGAGTRLSVL.

The chain recombines TRBV10-3 with TRBJ1-1; 8 positions match TRBD1. The CDR3 runs to 13 residues. Germline loops: CDR1 ENHRY, CDR2 SYGVKD. After removal of 8 bases from V and 0 bases from J, the junction contained 2 bases not matched to a gene. This CDR3 reads CAISDRVNTEAFF. CDR3 nucleotide sequence: TGTGCCATCTCGGACAGGGTGAACACTGAAGCTTTCTTT.

This clonotype was observed at least ten times. This chain uses TRBV2 with TRBJ1-5; 8 positions match TRBD1. Germline-derived CDR1 and CDR2 are SNHLY and FYNNEI. The CDR3 is 14 residues long. V shed 5 bases, J shed 8 bases, and the junction held 8 bases outside the gene matches. The CDR3 here is CASSRTGSPEPQHF. In nucleotides, the CDR3 is TGTGCCAGCAGTAGGACAGGGTCCCCAGAGCCCCAGCATTTT.

This clonotype has more than one count but fewer than ten. This chain uses TRBV30 with TRBJ1-5, with 8 bases aligning to TRBD1. This CDR3 is 15 amino acids long. The germline CDR1 and CDR2 sequences are GTSNPN and SVGIG (reference sequence). V lost 2 bases to trimming and J lost 4 bases; unmatched junction nucleotides: 7. The CDR3 DNA reads as TGTGCCTGGAGTAAAGGACAGGGTCTTAATCAGCCCCAGCATTTT. This sequence encodes CAWSKGQGLNQPQHF. The whole variable domain, filled in from reference TRBV30 and TRBJ1-5, reads SQTIHQWPATLVQPVGSPLSLECTVEGTSNPNLYWYRQAAGRGLQLLFYSVGIGQISSEVPQNLSASRPQDRQFILSSKKLLLSDSGFYLCAWSKGQGLNQPQHFGDGTRLSIL.

A word on this clonotype: A much larger clone sits a single nucleotide away, making a read error possible. The chain has TRBV28 and TRBJ1-2, with TRBD1 as a possible D gene (5 bases). The CDR3 totals 14 residues. Germline V lookup: CDR1 MDHEN, CDR2 SYDVKM. In DNA form, the CDR3 reads TGTGCCAGCCGCACGGGGGGACTAAACTATGGCCACACCTTC. Protein sequence: CASRTGGLNYGHTF.

This clonotype was found many times. The CDR3 bases are TGTGCCACCAGCAGAAGACAAGCCTACGAGCAGTACTTC. This encodes CATSRRQAYEQYF. The V and J genes are TRBV15 and TRBJ2-7; D is undetermined. The CDR3 length is 13 residues. The ends were cut back, 2 bases at V and 2 bases at J, with 7 bases in the middle. CDR1 is LNHNV, CDR2 YYDKDF, per germline (reference sequence). The complete variable domain, with remaining parts taken from reference TRBV15 and TRBJ2-7, reads DAMVIQNPRYQVTQFGKPVTLSCSQTLNHNVMYWYQQKSSQAPKLLFHYYDKDFNNEADTPDNFQSRRPNTSFCFLDIRSPGLGDTAMYLCATSRRQAYEQYFGPGTRLTVT.

The chain joins TRBV19 to TRBJ1-3; D perhaps matches TRBD1 (6 bases). CDR1 is LNHDA, CDR2 SQIVND, per germline (reference sequence). V dropped 6 bases and J dropped 4 bases, with 13 bases sitting between them. This CDR3 region has 14 residues. The CDR3 loop reads CASRNGGPGNTIYF. The CDR3 bases are TGTGCCAGTAGGAACGGGGGGCCCGGAAACACCATATATTTT.